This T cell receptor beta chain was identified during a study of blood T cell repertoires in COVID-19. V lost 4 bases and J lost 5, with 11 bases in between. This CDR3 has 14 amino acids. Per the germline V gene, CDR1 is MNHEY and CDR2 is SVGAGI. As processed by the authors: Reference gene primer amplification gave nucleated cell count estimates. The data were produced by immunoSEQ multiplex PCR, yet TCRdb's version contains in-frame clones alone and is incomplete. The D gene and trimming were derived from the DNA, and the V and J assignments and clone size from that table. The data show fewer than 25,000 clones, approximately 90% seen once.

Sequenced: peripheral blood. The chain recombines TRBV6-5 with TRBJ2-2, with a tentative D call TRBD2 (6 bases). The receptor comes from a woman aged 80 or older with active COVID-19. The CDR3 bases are TGTGCCAGCAGTTTGGGACGGGGGACCGGGGAGCTGTTTTTT. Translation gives CASSLGRGTGELFF.